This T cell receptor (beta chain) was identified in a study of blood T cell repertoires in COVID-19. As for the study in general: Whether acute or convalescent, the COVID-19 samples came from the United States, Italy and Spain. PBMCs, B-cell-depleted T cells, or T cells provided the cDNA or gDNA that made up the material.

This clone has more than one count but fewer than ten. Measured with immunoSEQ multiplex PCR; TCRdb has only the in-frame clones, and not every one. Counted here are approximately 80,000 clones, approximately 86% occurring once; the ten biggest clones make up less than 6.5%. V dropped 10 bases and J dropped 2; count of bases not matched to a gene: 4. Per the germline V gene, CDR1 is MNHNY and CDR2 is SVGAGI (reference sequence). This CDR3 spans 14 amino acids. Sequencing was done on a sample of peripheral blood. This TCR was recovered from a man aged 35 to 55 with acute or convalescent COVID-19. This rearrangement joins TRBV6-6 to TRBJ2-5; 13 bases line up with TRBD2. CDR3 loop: CAIGTSGAQETQYF. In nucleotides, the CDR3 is TGTGCCATCGGGACTAGCGGGGCTCAAGAGACCCAGTACTTC.